The 18 T cell receptor beta chains presented below share a single source sample, sequenced in a study of T cell repertoires in cytomegalovirus infection. TCRdb recomputed calls from the reads with MiXCR, one row per CDR3 protein. This table holds around 430,000 distinct CDR3 sequences, about 44% found once. These receptors' antigens are unknown. Sequencing used cultured PBMCs, obtained from culture after CMV antigen stimulation. These receptor sequences come from a human donor in good health (CMV status not recorded). Some clones in this sample may be carry-over from other donors' samples.

The chain couples TRBV11-2 to TRBJ1-1, with 10 bases matching TRBD1. V lost 5 bases and J lost 6; bases outside the gene matches: 6. The germline V gene encodes CDR1 SGHAT and CDR2 FQNNGV. CDR3 length: 14 residues. Here the CDR3 reads CASSRDRGMAEAFF. CDR3 bases: TGTGCCAGCAGCCGGGACAGGGGAATGGCTGAAGCTTTCTTT.

The rearrangement uses TRBV4-1 and TRBJ2-1, with 10 bases lining up with TRBD1. This CDR3 region has 15 residues. Looked up from germline, CDR1 is MGHRA and CDR2 is YSYEKL. The ends lost 1 base at V and 9 bases at J; junction bases unmatched: 6. CDR3 amino acids: CASSQVGTGELEQFF. Here the CDR3 DNA reads TGCGCCAGCAGCCAAGTAGGGACAGGGGAACTTGAGCAGTTCTTC.

The J gene is TRBJ1-2, the V gene TRBV7-9, with D unresolved. This CDR3 has 10 residues. The V gene's germline CDR1 is SEHNR and CDR2 FQNEAQ (reference sequence). The ends were cut back, 4 bases at V and 8 bases at J, with 5 bases in the middle. CDR3 in amino acids: CASSSIGYTF. The CDR3 region has the DNA TGTGCCAGCAGCTCCATAGGCTACACCTTC. Drawing the rest from reference TRBV7-9 and TRBJ1-2, the complete variable domain is DTGVSQNPRHKITKRGQNVTFRCDPISEHNRLYWYRQTLGQGPEFLTYFQNEAQLEKSRLLSDRFSAERPKGSFSTLEIQRTEQGDSAMYLCASSSIGYTFGSGTRLTVV.

The rearrangement uses TRBV6-6 and TRBJ1-6; maybe TRBD1 (6 bases). The V end lost 6 bases, the J end lost 4 bases, and 7 bases lay between the germline ends. Germline loops: CDR1 MNHNY, CDR2 SVGAGI (reference sequence). The CDR3 is 13 residues long. The CDR3 coding sequence is TGTGCCAGCAGGGACAGTTATAATTCACCCCTCCACTTT. This encodes CASRDSYNSPLHF.

This clonotype was detected only a few times. V is TRBV20-1 and J is TRBJ2-3; D remains unclear. The CDR3 covers 13 residues. V lost 0 bases and J 3 bases, leaving 7 bases between the germline ends. Germline assignment: CDR1 DFQATT and CDR2 SNEGSKA (reference sequence). CDR3 in DNA: TGCAGTGCTAGAGACTCTCGGACAGATACGCAGTATTTT. It yields the protein CSARDSRTDTQYF.

J is TRBJ2-3 and V is TRBV15; 11 positions match TRBD2. From germline, CDR1 is LNHNV and CDR2 YYDKDF (reference sequence). Germline trimming cut 0 bases from V and 9 bases from J; bases unmatched to any gene: 14. This CDR3 is built from 18 residues. The CDR3 protein is CATSRDRGTSGPGDTQYF. CDR3 DNA sequence: TGTGCCACCAGCAGAGACCGCGGGACTAGCGGCCCGGGGGACACGCAGTATTTT.

This chain uses TRBV3-1 with TRBJ2-3; tentative D call: TRBD1 (5 bases). CDR3 size: 14 residues. CDR1 is LGHDT, CDR2 YNNKEL, per germline (reference sequence). Deletions cut 4 bases from V and 0 bases from J, with 8 bases between. CDR3 loop: CASSRQISTDTQYF. The CDR3 nucleotides read TGTGCCAGCAGCCGACAGATTAGCACAGATACGCAGTATTTT.

CDR3 in amino acids: CASSFQQGTQYF. The CDR3 coding sequence is TGTGCCAGCAGCTTCCAACAGGGTACGCAGTACTTC. The chain uses TRBV7-8 and TRBJ2-7, with D maybe TRBD1 (6 bases). Germline V lookup: CDR1 SGHVS, CDR2 FQNEAQ. This CDR3 is 12 amino acids long. The V and J ends lost 3 bases and 9 bases respectively, with 12 bases between them.

In this sample, this clonotype turned up a few times. The chain combines TRBV28 with TRBJ2-3; D is ambiguous. CDR3 length: 12 amino acids. The V gene's germline CDR1 is MDHEN and CDR2 SYDVKM. The V and J ends lost 5 bases and 9 bases respectively, with 12 bases between them. CDR3 in DNA: TGTGCCAGCAGTATCGGTCGCCGAACGCAGTATTTT. It specifies CASSIGRRTQYF.

This clonotype has a handful of counts. The genes are TRBV7-6 and TRBJ2-2; perhaps TRBD1 as D (6 bases). The V gene lost 3 bases and the J gene lost 0 bases, with 8 bases spanning the gap. Per germline, CDR1 SGHVS and CDR2 FNYEAQ. CDR3 length equals 15 residues. The CDR3, as DNA: TGTGCCAGCAGCTTCGGGACAACGAACACCGGGGAGCTGTTTTTT. Residues: CASSFGTTNTGELFF. The variable domain in full, completed from reference TRBV7-6 and TRBJ2-2, reads GAGVSQSPRYKVTKRGQDVALRCDPISGHVSLYWYRQALGQGPEFLTYFNYEAQQDKSGLPNDRFSAERPEGSISTLTIQRTEQRDSAMYRCASSFGTTNTGELFFGEGSRLTVL.

V and J are TRBV19 and TRBJ1-1, with no clear D. V gave up 0 bases and J gave up 7 bases, with 15 bases separating them. This CDR3 has 15 residues. The germline gives CDR1 LNHDA, CDR2 SQIVND (reference sequence). CDR3 in DNA: TGTGCCAGTAGTATAGAGGGCGTCTCGGATCATGAAGCTTTCTTT. Translation: CASSIEGVSDHEAFF.

In its sample, this clonotype was seen a few times. The CDR3 is CASSRTLGNSPLHF. CDR3 in DNA: TGTGCCAGCAGCCGGACTCTGGGTAATTCACCCCTCCACTTT. The chain links TRBV7-2 to TRBJ1-6; D unresolved. The CDR3 has 14 residues. Trimming took 5 bases from V and 6 from J, leaving 11 bases between them. Germline V gene lookup returns CDR1 SGHTA and CDR2 FQGNSA.

V gene TRBV12-3 or TRBV12-4 combines with J gene TRBJ1-5; unclear D gene. V dropped 10 bases and J dropped 2 bases, with 12 bases sitting between them. The CDR3 contains 13 residues. CDR3 DNA sequence: TGTGCCACTCAGTCCCGCCGCAATCAGCCCCAGCATTTT. Translated: CATQSRRNQPQHF.

This chain uses TRBV6-1 with TRBJ2-7; D is ambiguous. The germline gives CDR1 MNHNS, CDR2 SASEGT. V lost 6 bases to trimming and J lost 5 bases, with 17 bases between them. This CDR3 region has 14 residues. The chain's CDR3 is CASSKTAGLHEQYF. The DNA of the CDR3 is TGTGCCAGCAGCAAAACCGCAGGTCTACACGAGCAGTACTTC.

The chain carries TRBV7-9 and TRBJ2-1; the match to TRBD2 covers 7 bases. V was clipped by 2 bases and J by 0 bases; unmatched bases: 7. The germline gives CDR1 SEHNR, CDR2 FQNEAQ (reference sequence). The CDR3 covers 17 residues. In nucleotides, the CDR3 is TGTGCCAGCAGCTTAAGAGCGGGACTGAGCTCCTACAATGAGCAGTTCTTC. Protein: CASSLRAGLSSYNEQFF.

This clonotype was counted ten times or more. This chain joins TRBV7-2 and TRBJ2-5; a possible D gene is TRBD2 (5 bases). From germline, CDR1 is SGHTA and CDR2 FQGNSA. The CDR3 is 14 amino acids. The ends were cut back, 5 bases at V and 8 bases at J, with 18 bases in the middle. The CDR3 DNA reads TGTGCCAGCAGCCCCATGGCGGGCCCCAGAACCCAGTACTTC. Amino acid sequence: CASSPMAGPRTQYF. Using reference TRBV7-2 and TRBJ2-5 for the parts outside the CDR3, the full variable domain is GAGVSQSPSNKVTEKGKDVELRCDPISGHTALYWYRQSLGQGLEFLIYFQGNSAPDKSGLPSDRFSAERTGGSVSTLTIQRTQQEDSAVYLCASSPMAGPRTQYFGPGTRLLVL.

The V and J genes are TRBV28 and TRBJ1-5, with 8 bases matching TRBD1. Germline CDR1 is MDHEN and CDR2 is SYDVKM. The CDR3 is 15 amino acids. The V gene end was trimmed by 6 bases and the J gene end by 7 bases; junction bases not matched to a gene: 11. CDR3 sequence reads: CASRERTGIGQPQHF. The CDR3 nucleotides read TGTGCCAGCAGGGAGAGGACAGGGATCGGGCAGCCCCAGCATTTT.

This chain joins TRBV2 and TRBJ1-2, with D hard to call. CDR3 length: 15 amino acids. Trimming stripped 8 bases from V and 3 bases from J, with 19 bases between. The germline V gene encodes CDR1 SNHLY and CDR2 FYNNEI. CDR3 loop: CASVERVDRHYGYTF. CDR3 DNA sequence: TGTGCCAGCGTCGAACGGGTAGATCGGCACTATGGCTACACCTTC. The full variable domain, completed using reference TRBV2 and TRBJ1-2, is EPEVTQTPSHQVTQMGQEVILRCVPISNHLYFYWYRQILGQKVEFLVSFYNNEISEKSEIFDDQFSVERPDGSNFTLKIRSTKLEDSAMYFCASVERVDRHYGYTFGSGTRLTVV.